One and the same sample provided the 8 T cell receptor beta chains below, sequenced in a study of CD8 T cells in Susac syndrome. Random hexamers were used to reverse transcribe roughly 0.5 to 1 ug of RNA. Each CDR3 protein is one row after TCRdb ran MiXCR on the immunoSEQ multiplex PCR reads. This table holds approximately 120,000 distinct CDR3 sequences, roughly 96% found once. The sample comprised CD4+ T cells from PBMCs. The source of these receptors is a human donor in good health.

J is TRBJ2-7 and V is TRBV28; D is unclear. The CDR3 spans 13 residues. V lost 8 bases and J 3 bases, leaving 14 bases between the germline ends. Germline CDR1 is MDHEN and CDR2 is SYDVKM. This CDR3 reads CASGGRTIYEQYF. For the CDR3, the DNA is TGTGCCAGCGGTGGACGGACCATCTACGAGCAGTACTTC.

The genes are TRBV20-1 and TRBJ2-7, with 10 bases lining up with TRBD2. After removal of 5 bases from V and 5 bases from J, the junction contained 6 bases not matched to a gene. CDR3 length: 13 residues. Germline V CDR1 and CDR2: DFQATT, SNEGSKA (reference sequence). The chain's CDR3 is CSASRTSGNEQYF. In nucleotides, the CDR3 is TGCAGTGCTTCCCGCACTAGCGGGAACGAGCAGTACTTC.

This chain links TRBV2 with TRBJ2-1; D remains unclear. The CDR3 consists of 15 residues. The germline V gene has CDR1 SNHLY and CDR2 FYNNEI. With 6 bases removed from V and 0 bases from J, the gap between germline ends came to 12 bases. The CDR3 DNA reads as TGTGCCAGCAGCCCCGCTACACGCTCCTACAATGAGCAGTTCTTC. As protein: CASSPATRSYNEQFF.

CDR3 sequence reads: CASSQSRGGDTEAFF. CDR3 sequence (DNA): TGTGCCAGCAGCCAATCCAGGGGCGGGGACACTGAAGCTTTCTTT. The chain has TRBV3-1 and TRBJ1-1, with a weak D call TRBD1 (6 bases). CDR1 is LGHDT and CDR2 is YNNKEL in the germline V gene (reference sequence). The CDR3 length is 15 residues. V was shortened by 2 bases and J by 3 bases, with 13 bases between the two germline ends.

The chain recombines TRBV27 with TRBJ2-2; D could derive from TRBD1 or TRBD2 (6 bases each). The V gene lost 0 bases and the J gene lost 3 bases, with 8 bases spanning the gap. In germline, CDR1 is MNHEY, CDR2 SMNVEV (reference sequence). The CDR3 is 15 residues long. CDR3 coding DNA: TGTGCCAGCAGTTTATCGGGGGGCCACACCGGGGAGCTGTTTTTT. Its translation is CASSLSGGHTGELFF.

This chain uses TRBV6-6 with TRBJ2-7; 7 bases line up with TRBD1. V shed 1 base, J shed 4 bases, and the junction held 7 bases outside the gene matches. Germline V CDR1 and CDR2: MNHNY, SVGAGI (reference sequence). This CDR3 contains 15 residues. The CDR3 sequence is CASSYLDRPEYEQYF. CDR3 sequence (DNA): TGTGCCAGCAGTTACTTGGACAGGCCCGAGTACGAGCAGTACTTC.

V usage is TRBV3-1 and J usage is TRBJ2-7, with TRBD2 matching over 7 bases. CDR1 and CDR2 from the germline V gene are LGHDT and YNNKEL (reference sequence). The length of the CDR3 is 11 residues. J was trimmed by 8 bases and V by 3 bases; bases with no gene match: 1. The CDR3 bases are TGTGCCAGCAGCCAGGGAGGGCAGCAGTACTTC. Translated: CASSQGGQQYF.

V is TRBV27 and J is TRBJ1-6; 7 bases fit TRBD1. Per the germline V gene, CDR1 is MNHEY and CDR2 is SMNVEV (reference sequence). This CDR3 spans 16 amino acids. V shed 3 bases and J 9 bases; nucleotides not matched to a gene: 11. CDR3 bases: TGTGCCAGCAGTTTCGATCACAGGGGTAGTAGTTCACCCCTCCACTTT. Its translation is CASSFDHRGSSSPLHF.